This is a list of T cell receptor beta chains from one sample in a study of blood T cell repertoires in COVID-19. The table came from immunoSEQ multiplex PCR; TCRdb's copy has only in-frame clones and leaves some out. The table lists 100,000 to 120,000 clones, 88% of them singletons. The specimen was peripheral blood. The receptor set was obtained from a woman between 45 and 65 years old with acute or convalescent COVID-19. Both conserved end residues are part of each CDR3. A D gene is named only where the DNA matches it firmly. Some rows have no size entry. The others give once, few or many, or a class for an expanded clone.

TRBJ1-1 | 15 | NA | NA | TRBV30 | TGTGCCTGGAGTCCCCGCCTGAGAGGCAGAGATGAAGCTTTCTTT | CAWSPRLRGRDEAFF
TRBJ2-1 | 14 | TRBD2 | NA | TRBV24-1 | TGTGCCACCAGAACTAGCGGGCCCTACAATGAGCAGTTCTTC | CATRTSGPYNEQFF
TRBJ2-3 | 14 | NA | NA | TRBV5-8 | TGTGCCAGCAGCTTGAGGCTAGGGGCTGATACGCAGTATTTT | CASSLRLGADTQYF
TRBJ2-3 | 19 | TRBD2 | NA | TRBV5-1 | TGCGCCAGCAGCTTGTCTAGCGGGAGGCCCAGCACAAGGACAGATACGCAGTATTTT | CASSLSSGRPSTRTDTQYF
TRBJ1-5 | 16 | TRBD1 | NA | TRBV2 | TGTGCCAGCAGTGGGGGGACAGGGGTCAGGGATCAGCCCCAGCATTTT | CASSGGTGVRDQPQHF
TRBJ2-1 | 17 | TRBD2 | NA | TRBV19 | TGTGCCAGTAGTCCCGGACGGGGGGTAGCGGGAGGTGATGAGCAGTTCTTC | CASSPGRGVAGGDEQFF
TRBJ2-5 | 11 | NA | NA | TRBV28 | TGTGCCAGCAGCTACCAAGAGACCCAGTACTTC | CASSYQETQYF
TRBJ2-7 | 13 | TRBD2 | NA | TRBV15 | TGTGCCACCAGCAGAGATGGGAGGGACGAGCAGTACTTC | CATSRDGRDEQYF
TRBJ2-5 | 16 | TRBD1 | NA | TRBV2 | TGTGCCAGCAGTGATAGGGGGCTGTTGGCGTTAGAGACCCAGTACTTC | CASSDRGLLALETQYF
TRBJ1-5 | 13 | NA | NA | TRBV20-1 | TGCAGTGCTAGTTTCTCTGTGCGGCAGCCCCAGCATTTT | CSASFSVRQPQHF
TRBJ2-2 | 16 | TRBD2 | NA | TRBV24-1 | TGTGCCACCAGTGACCCGGGACTAGCGGGAGTCGGGGAGCTGTTTTTT | CATSDPGLAGVGELFF
TRBJ2-3 | 16 | NA | NA | TRBV20-1 | TGCAGTGCTAGTAGCAGGCTCGGGCGGGCCGAGGATACGCAGTATTTT | CSASSRLGRAEDTQYF
TRBJ2-7 | 15 | TRBD1 | NA | TRBV2 | TGTGCCAGCAGTGAGTGGGGACAGGGATCCTACGAGCAGTACTTC | CASSEWGQGSYEQYF
TRBJ2-3 | 14 | TRBD2 | NA | TRBV5-1 | TGCGCCAGCAGCTTGGGGGACTATTCAGATACGCAGTATTTT | CASSLGDYSDTQYF
TRBJ2-3 | 13 | NA | NA | TRBV12-3/TRBV12-4 | TGTGCCAGCAGTTTTCGGGCGGGGGATACGCAGTATTTT | CASSFRAGDTQYF
TRBJ2-5 | 15 | NA | NA | TRBV5-1 | TGCGCCAGCAGCCCGGGACCGGGGAGGCAAGAGACCCAGTACTTC | CASSPGPGRQETQYF
TRBJ2-2 | 15 | NA | NA | TRBV6-5 | TGTGCCAGCTCCCTCGACATGCGGAACACCGGGGAGCTGTTTTTT | CASSLDMRNTGELFF
TRBJ1-4 | 14 | NA | NA | TRBV7-9 | TGTGCCAGCAGCTTGGCCTCCTCGGGTGAAAAACTGTTTTTT | CASSLASSGEKLFF
TRBJ2-2 | 15 | TRBD2 | NA | TRBV5-1 | TGCGCCAGCAGGAGTTCTAGCGGATACACCGGGGAGCTGTTTTTT | CASRSSSGYTGELFF
TRBJ2-3 | 12 | NA | NA | TRBV18 | TGTGCCAGCTCACCAGGAGTAGATACGCAGTATTTT | CASSPGVDTQYF
TRBJ2-3 | 14 | NA | NA | TRBV24-1 | TGTGCCACCAGTGGCTCGGGTGGAACAGATACGCAGTATTTT | CATSGSGGTDTQYF
TRBJ2-1 | 16 | TRBD2 | NA | TRBV7-8 | TGTGCCAGCAGCTTATTCGGCGGGAGGGCCTTGAATGAGCAGTTCTTC | CASSLFGGRALNEQFF
TRBJ1-1 | 16 | TRBD1 | NA | TRBV11-2 | TGTGCCAGCAGCTTCGGGACAGCTTACATGAACACTGAAGCTTTCTTT | CASSFGTAYMNTEAFF
TRBJ2-1 | 13 | TRBD1 | NA | TRBV11-3 | TGTGCCAGCAGCTTGGGACAGGGGGATGAGCAGTTCTTC | CASSLGQGDEQFF
TRBJ1-2 | 14 | NA | NA | TRBV18 | TGTGCCAGCTCACAAAGGACTCCAAACTATGGCTACACCTTC | CASSQRTPNYGYTF
TRBJ1-1 | 14 | NA | NA | TRBV5-1 | TGCGCCAGCAGCGAAACATCGAGGGACACTGAAGCTTTCTTT | CASSETSRDTEAFF
TRBJ2-1 | 14 | TRBD2 | NA | TRBV29-1 | TGCAGCGTTGCGGCGGTAGCGGGGGAAGTTGAGCAGTTCTTC | CSVAAVAGEVEQFF
TRBJ2-4 | 15 | NA | NA | TRBV29-1 | TGCAGCGTTGAAGATTGGCAGGGGTCGGGAAACATTCAGTACTTC | CSVEDWQGSGNIQYF
TRBJ1-2 | 16 | TRBD1 | NA | TRBV6-1 | TGTGCCAGCAGTGCCGTCCCGGGACAGGTCGGCTATGGCTACACCTTC | CASSAVPGQVGYGYTF
TRBJ2-3 | 17 | NA | NA | TRBV11-3 | TGTGCCAGCAGCTTAGATCCGTGGCAGCCAGGAGGGGATACGCAGTATTTT | CASSLDPWQPGGDTQYF
TRBJ2-2 | 14 | NA | NA | TRBV5-8 | TGTGCCAGCAGCCAACTCACAGGGAACGGGGAGCTGTTTTTT | CASSQLTGNGELFF
TRBJ2-5 | 15 | NA | NA | TRBV7-9 | TGTGCCAGCAGCTTAAGGGTCAGGGGAGAAGAGACCCAGTACTTC | CASSLRVRGEETQYF
TRBJ2-5 | 14 | NA | NA | TRBV6-5 | TGTGCCAGCACCCACGTAGCTCCCCAAGAGACCCAGTACTTC | CASTHVAPQETQYF
TRBJ2-7 | 17 | NA | NA | TRBV3-1/TRBV3-2 | TGTGCCAGCAGCCATAGGAAGCTAGCACTAAGCTCCTACGAGCAGTACTTC | CASSHRKLALSSYEQYF
TRBJ2-7 | 15 | TRBD1 | NA | TRBV25-1 | TGTGCCAGCAGTGGGTCCGACAGGGTCTCCTACGAGCAGTACTTC | CASSGSDRVSYEQYF
TRBJ1-3 | 13 | NA | NA | TRBV10-1 | TGCGCCAGCAGTCCAAACTCTGGAAACACCATATATTTT | CASSPNSGNTIYF
TRBJ2-1 | 13 | TRBD2 | NA | TRBV7-2 | TGTGCCAGCAGCTCCGGACTAGCGGTGGAAAAGTTCTTC | CASSSGLAVEKFF
TRBJ2-2 | 18 | NA | NA | TRBV18 | TGTGCCAGCTCACCCCGGCTGGGAGCGGTCGGATACACCGGGGAGCTGTTTTTT | CASSPRLGAVGYTGELFF
TRBJ2-7 | 17 | TRBD1 | NA | TRBV5-1 | TGCGCCAGCAGTCACGTTTTTAAGGACAGGGGTTTCCACGAGCAGTACTTC | CASSHVFKDRGFHEQYF
TRBJ2-1 | 12 | TRBD1 | NA | TRBV7-2 | TGTGCCAGCAGCTTAGAGGGGACAGGGCGGTTCTTC | CASSLEGTGRFF
TRBJ1-5 | 12 | NA | NA | TRBV2 | TGTGCCAGCAGAGGAGACAATCAGCCCCAGCATTTT | CASRGDNQPQHF
TRBJ1-6 | 13 | NA | NA | TRBV5-1 | TGCGCCAGCAGCCGAGATCGTAATTCACCCCTCCACTTT | CASSRDRNSPLHF
TRBJ1-5 | 15 | NA | once | TRBV2 | TGTGCCAGCAGTGAAGGCAGTAATAGCAATCAGCCCCAGCATTTT | CASSEGSNSNQPQHF
TRBJ1-5 | 14 | NA | NA | TRBV28 | TGTGCCAGCAGTTTATGGGGGGCTGCTCAGCCCCAGCATTTT | CASSLWGAAQPQHF
TRBJ2-7 | 15 | NA | NA | TRBV28 | TGTGCCAGCAGTTTACGCTACGGGGTTCGCCACGAGCAGTACTTC | CASSLRYGVRHEQYF
TRBJ2-1 | 15 | TRBD2 | NA | TRBV6-2/TRBV6-3 | TGTGCCAGCAGTCGACTAGCGGGGGCAGGGGGTGAGCAGTTCTTC | CASSRLAGAGGEQFF